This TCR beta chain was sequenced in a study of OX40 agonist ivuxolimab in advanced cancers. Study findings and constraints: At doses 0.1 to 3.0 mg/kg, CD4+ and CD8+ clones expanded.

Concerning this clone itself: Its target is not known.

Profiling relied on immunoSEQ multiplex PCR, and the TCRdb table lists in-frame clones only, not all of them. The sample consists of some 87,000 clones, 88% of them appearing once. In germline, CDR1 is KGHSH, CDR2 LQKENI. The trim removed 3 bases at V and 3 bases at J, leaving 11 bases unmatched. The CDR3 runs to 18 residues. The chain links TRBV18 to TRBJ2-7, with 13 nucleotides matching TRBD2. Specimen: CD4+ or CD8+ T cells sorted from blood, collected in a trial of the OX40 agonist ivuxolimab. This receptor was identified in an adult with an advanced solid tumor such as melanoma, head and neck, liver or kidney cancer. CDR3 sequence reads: CASSPTSGGPTGYYEQYF. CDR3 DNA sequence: TGTGCCAGCTCACCGACTAGCGGGGGGCCCACAGGATACTACGAGCAGTACTTC. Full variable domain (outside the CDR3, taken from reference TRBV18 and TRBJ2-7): NAGVMQNPRHLVRRRGQEARLRCSPMKGHSHVYWYRQLPEEGLKFMVYLQKENIIDESGMPKERFSAEFPKEGPSILRIQQVVRGDSAAYFCASSPTSGGPTGYYEQYFGPGTRLTVT.